This TCR beta chain appears in the sequencing data of a study of blood T cell repertoires in COVID-19. Study-wide context: Sites in the United States, Italy and Spain provided acute and convalescent COVID-19 samples.

The repertoire was sequenced with immunoSEQ multiplex PCR; TCRdb's copy has only in-frame clones and lacks some. Counted here are more than 300,000 clones, roughly nine tenths occurring once; the ten biggest clones make up 0.8% to 0.9%. The germline V gene encodes CDR1 SGDLS and CDR2 YYNGEE. The CDR3 runs 16 residues. V was clipped by 4 bases and J by 0 bases, with 15 bases between them. This clonotype was sampled from a woman aged 40 to 49 who had been exposed to COVID-19. Sequenced input: PBMCs or T cells enriched from blood (not recorded which). The chain carries TRBV9 and TRBJ2-3, with a possible D match to TRBD2 (5 bases). CDR3 nucleotide sequence: TGTGCCAGCAGCCCCCTAGCCGTTATAAGCACAGATACGCAGTATTTT. It codes for CASSPLAVISTDTQYF.